This entry lists 28 T cell receptor beta chains sequenced from one sample in a study of neoadjuvant anti-PD-1 for oral cavity cancer. The assay was immunoSEQ multiplex PCR, and TCRdb's table has in-frame clones only and misses some. This table has roughly 15,000 clones, around 40% appearing once. Time point indicated: after neoadjuvant nivolumab, at surgical resection. Sequenced here: tumor tissue, sampled after nivolumab (anti-PD-1) treatment. Every receptor here comes from a person aged 35-80 years with oral cavity squamous cell carcinoma.

This clone was counted between two and nine times. This CDR3 is CAISESTGEKLFF. In DNA, the CDR3 is TGTGCCATCAGTGAGTCAACGGGTGAAAAACTGTTTTTT. The chain recombines TRBV10-3 with TRBJ1-4, with unresolved D. With 0 bases removed from V and 7 bases from J, the gap between germline ends came to 6 bases. This CDR3 has 13 amino acids. CDR1 ENHRY and CDR2 SYGVKD come from the germline V gene.

The chain recombines TRBV5-1 with TRBJ1-3; TRBD1 matches 9 bases. The CDR3 is 16 residues long. The germline V gene has CDR1 SGHRS and CDR2 YFSETQ. Trimming cost V 2 bases and J 4 bases; bases outside gene matches: 7. DNA of the CDR3: TGCGCCAGCAGCTTCGCGGGACAGGGCGGAGGAAACACCATATATTTT. It is translated as CASSFAGQGGGNTIYF.

The chain is built from TRBV9 and TRBJ1-6; a weak D match, TRBD1 (6 bases). This CDR3 has 15 residues. V lost 2 bases, J lost 3 bases, and 9 bases lay in between. CDR1 is SGDLS, CDR2 YYNGEE, per germline. CDR3 protein: CASSVRDIYNSPLHF. CDR3 nucleotides: TGTGCCAGCAGCGTTCGGGACATCTATAATTCACCCCTCCACTTT. The full variable domain, in which reference TRBV9 and TRBJ1-6 provide the parts outside the CDR3, is DSGVTQTPKHLITATGQRVTLRCSPRSGDLSVYWYQQSLDQGLQFLIQYYNGEERAKGNILERFSAQQFPDLHSELNLSSLELGDSALYFCASSVRDIYNSPLHFGNGTRLTVT.

V and J are TRBV10-2 and TRBJ2-3; 8 bases are shared with TRBD2. V was clipped by 7 bases and J by 0 bases; unmatched bases: 12. There are 17 residues in the CDR3. Germline V gene lookup returns CDR1 WSHSY and CDR2 SAAADI. The CDR3 bases are TGCGCCAGCACTGACCGCGGGGGGCCCTCGAGCACAGATACGCAGTATTTT. Its protein is CASTDRGGPSSTDTQYF.

This chain uses TRBV29-1 with TRBJ2-5; weak D call: TRBD1 (5 bases). Trimming pared 6 bases from V and 1 base from J, leaving 12 bases between. Germline V CDR1 and CDR2: SQVTM, ANQGSEA. This CDR3 has 13 amino acids. CDR3 nucleotides: TGCAGCGTCAAAGGGGCCCTCCAAGAGACCCAGTACTTC. Encoded protein: CSVKGALQETQYF.

The chain is built from TRBV7-2 and TRBJ2-1, with 8 positions matching TRBD1. J lost 4 bases, V lost 0 bases, and 2 bases had no gene match. Germline CDR1 SGHTA, CDR2 FQGNSA. This CDR3 region has 15 residues. The CDR3 nucleotides are TGTGCCAGCAGCTTAGCCCAGGGGGCATACAATGAGCAGTTCTTC. Protein: CASSLAQGAYNEQFF.

V is TRBV9 and J is TRBJ2-2, with 9 bases matching TRBD2. Trimming cost V 3 bases and J 4 bases; bases outside gene matches: 7. Looked up from germline, CDR1 is SGDLS and CDR2 is YYNGEE. CDR3 length: 16 residues. CDR3 DNA sequence: TGTGCCAGCAGCGCAAGAGCTAGCGGGGTCACCGGGGAGCTGTTTTTT. It specifies CASSARASGVTGELFF.

The chain carries TRBV6-5 and TRBJ1-5, with TRBD1 as a possible D gene (6 bases). Germline V lookup: CDR1 MNHEY, CDR2 SVGAGI. The CDR3 length is 14 residues. Deletions cut 0 bases from V and 9 bases from J, with 12 bases between. In DNA, the CDR3 is TGTGCCAGCAGTTACTCCCAGGGGAGGGGGCCCCAGCATTTT. It yields the protein CASSYSQGRGPQHF.

The chain recombines TRBV27 with TRBJ2-3, with 10 bases matching TRBD1. V shed 7 bases and J 5 bases; nucleotides not matched to a gene: 3. The CDR3 is 13 amino acids. Germline V gives CDR1 MNHEY, CDR2 SMNVEV (reference sequence). CDR3 residues: CASKTGGGDTQYF. The CDR3 DNA is TGTGCCAGCAAGACAGGGGGCGGAGATACGCAGTATTTT.

The chain recombines TRBV19 with TRBJ2-3, with D possibly matching TRBD2 (5 bases). Germline values: CDR1 LNHDA, CDR2 SQIVND (reference sequence). The CDR3 runs 15 residues. Trimming took 3 bases from V and 1 from J, leaving 11 bases between them. The CDR3 nucleotides are TGTGCCAGTAGTATTATAGCGAGGGGCACAGATACGCAGTATTTT. This encodes CASSIIARGTDTQYF. Full variable domain (missing parts from reference TRBV19 and TRBJ2-3): DGGITQSPKYLFRKEGQNVTLSCEQNLNHDAMYWYRQDPGQGLRLIYYSQIVNDFQKGDIAEGYSVSREKKESFPLTVTSAQKNPTAFYLCASSIIARGTDTQYFGPGTRLTVL.

This clone is labeled medium-sized (0.01 to 0.1%). The CDR3 spells CASSVGAESYNEQFF. DNA of the CDR3: TGTGCCAGCAGCGTAGGTGCGGAGTCTTACAATGAGCAGTTCTTC. V usage is TRBV9 and J usage is TRBJ2-1; D is ambiguous. Trimming took off 0 bases at V and 4 bases at J, with 11 bases between the two ends. Germline assignment: CDR1 SGDLS and CDR2 YYNGEE. This CDR3 comprises 15 residues.

The chain uses TRBV11-3 and TRBJ1-1; D not certain. V shed 1 base and J shed 0 bases, with 6 bases lying between them. This CDR3 is built from 14 residues. CDR1 and CDR2 (germline): SGHNT, YENEEA. CDR3: CASSLGRMNTEAFF. CDR3 sequence (DNA): TGTGCCAGCAGCTTAGGACGGATGAACACTGAAGCTTTCTTT.

The chain uses TRBV5-6 and TRBJ1-5, with TRBD1 matching over 7 bases. J gave up 3 bases and V 3 bases, and 6 bases lay outside the gene matches. CDR1 SGHDT and CDR2 YYEEEE come from the germline V gene. The CDR3 has 15 amino acids. For the CDR3, the DNA is TGTGCCAGCAGCTCGATAGACAGGGACAATCAGCCCCAGCATTTT. Its protein product is CASSSIDRDNQPQHF.

The chain carries TRBV4-2 and TRBJ2-3; 11 bases are a match to TRBD2. Losses at the gene ends were 3 bases for V and 6 bases for J; bases not matched to a gene: 8. CDR1 and CDR2 from the germline V gene are LGHNA and YNFKEQ. The CDR3 totals 16 residues. The CDR3 nucleotides read TGTGCCAGCAGCCAGGAGACTAGCGGGGTATATGATACGCAGTATTTT. This codes for CASSQETSGVYDTQYF.

The rearrangement joins TRBV5-4 to TRBJ2-3; 14 bases match TRBD2. CDR1 is SGHNT, CDR2 YYREEE, per germline (reference sequence). CDR3 length equals 18 residues. The ends lost 4 bases at V and 2 bases at J; junction bases unmatched: 9. CDR3 loop: CASSPGTSGGRTTDTQYF. The CDR3 bases are TGTGCCAGCAGCCCGGGGACTAGCGGGGGCCGGACCACAGATACGCAGTATTTT.

This clone was recorded a few times. The chain uses TRBV5-4 and TRBJ2-7; TRBD1 might be the D (5 bases). There are 15 residues in the CDR3. The germline CDR1 and CDR2 sequences are SGHNT and YYREEE (reference sequence). V was clipped by 0 bases and J by 4 bases, with 14 bases between them. CDR3 in amino acids: CASSLDPGGAYEQYF. Here the CDR3 DNA reads TGTGCCAGCAGCTTGGATCCGGGTGGGGCTTACGAGCAGTACTTC.

The table lists this clone with a few counts. The rearrangement links TRBV4-1 to TRBJ2-1, with a weak D call TRBD2 (6 bases). The germline V gene has CDR1 MGHRA and CDR2 YSYEKL. Trimming pared 6 bases from V and 3 bases from J, leaving 15 bases between. The CDR3 has 15 residues. This CDR3 reads CASRPGGGVYNEQFF. The CDR3 DNA sequence: TGCGCCAGCAGGCCCGGTGGAGGGGTCTACAATGAGCAGTTCTTC.

The V and J genes are TRBV27 and TRBJ1-3, with 8 bases that match TRBD1. Germline V gene sequence: CDR1 MNHEY, CDR2 SMNVEV (reference sequence). This CDR3 has 15 residues. V lost 6 bases, J lost 4 bases, and 8 bases stayed unmatched. This CDR3 reads CASRTLTGAGNTIYF. The CDR3 DNA follows: TGTGCCAGCAGGACCCTGACAGGGGCCGGAAACACCATATATTTT.

The chain uses TRBV30 and TRBJ1-6; the D gene is possibly TRBD1 (6 bases). CDR1 is GTSNPN, CDR2 SVGIG, per germline (reference sequence). V dropped 2 bases and J dropped 4 bases, with 15 bases sitting between them. The CDR3 length is 16 residues. The CDR3 loop is CAWSPQTGLYNSPLHF. For the CDR3, the DNA is TGTGCCTGGAGTCCGCAGACAGGATTATATAATTCACCCCTCCACTTT.

V and J are TRBV4-2 and TRBJ2-3; perhaps TRBD2 as D (5 bases). Trimming left V 1 base short and J 0 bases short, with 8 bases between. The CDR3 is 15 amino acids. Germline-derived CDR1 and CDR2 are LGHNA and YNFKEQ. The CDR3 region is CASSQVEDSTDTQYF. DNA of the CDR3: TGTGCCAGCAGCCAAGTGGAGGATAGCACAGATACGCAGTATTTT.

The chain recombines TRBV6-1 with TRBJ2-1, with 9 bases fitting TRBD1. With 6 bases clipped from V and 4 bases from J, the junction kept 7 bases outside the gene matches. This CDR3 is 15 amino acids long. The germline gives CDR1 MNHNS, CDR2 SASEGT. The CDR3 bases are TGTGCCAGCAGCGCGGACAGGGGATTATACAATGAGCAGTTCTTC. Residues: CASSADRGLYNEQFF.

This clone was counted only a few times. This CDR3 is CSVGGQFTEAFF. The CDR3, as DNA: TGCAGCGTTGGGGGACAGTTCACTGAAGCTTTCTTT. This chain joins TRBV29-1 and TRBJ1-1, with 7 bases fitting TRBD1. This CDR3 is 12 amino acids long. The V gene end was trimmed by 4 bases and the J gene end by 4 bases; junction bases not matched to a gene: 3. Per germline, CDR1 SQVTM and CDR2 ANQGSEA.

This clone was found a few times. J is TRBJ2-2 and V is TRBV19; 7 nucleotides match TRBD1. V was pared by 7 bases and J by 4 bases, with 9 bases of the junction left unmatched. Germline values: CDR1 LNHDA, CDR2 SQIVND (reference sequence). This CDR3 comprises 15 residues. The CDR3 region has the DNA TGTGCCAGTACCGCTCGACAGGGCGGCACCGGGGAGCTGTTTTTT. This codes for CASTARQGGTGELFF.

The rearrangement uses TRBV18 and TRBJ2-1, with 7 bases aligning to TRBD1. The CDR3 sequence is 15 residues long. V trimming: 2 bases; J trimming: 8 bases; junction bases outside the gene matches: 9. Per germline, CDR1 KGHSH and CDR2 LQKENI. The CDR3 sequence is CASSPEGASGDEQFF. CDR3 DNA sequence: TGTGCCAGCTCACCAGAGGGGGCGAGTGGGGATGAGCAGTTCTTC. Together with reference TRBV18 and TRBJ2-1, the CDR3 gives the full variable domain: NAGVMQNPRHLVRRRGQEARLRCSPMKGHSHVYWYRQLPEEGLKFMVYLQKENIIDESGMPKERFSAEFPKEGPSILRIQQVVRGDSAAYFCASSPEGASGDEQFFGPGTRLTVL.

This clone was seen repeatedly, ten times or more. CDR3 in DNA: TGTGCCAGCAGTTACGGGCGGAAACCTTACGAGCAGTACTTC. This gives the protein CASSYGRKPYEQYF. This sequence joins TRBV6-5 and TRBJ2-7; D unresolved. V lost 2 bases and J lost 4, with 12 bases in between. The V gene's germline CDR1 is MNHEY and CDR2 SVGAGI. The length of the CDR3 is 14 residues.

This clone has just one count. CDR3 sequence: CASHRSGGLSYEQYF. The CDR3 nucleotides read TGTGCCAGCCATCGAAGCGGGGGGCTCTCCTACGAGCAGTACTTC. V is TRBV6-5 and J is TRBJ2-7; TRBD2 aligns across 9 bases. Germline V gene sequence: CDR1 MNHEY, CDR2 SVGAGI. Trimming at V came to 8 bases and at J to 0 bases, leaving 8 bases not matched to a gene. This CDR3 contains 15 residues.

This clone was counted only a few times. V gene TRBV19 combines with J gene TRBJ1-2; 7 positions agree with TRBD1. J lost 4 bases, V lost 0 bases, and 5 bases had no gene match. Germline V gene lookup returns CDR1 LNHDA and CDR2 SQIVND (reference sequence). This CDR3 spans 15 amino acids. The CDR3 protein is CASSIDGGQVYGYTF. The CDR3 bases are TGTGCCAGTAGTATAGACGGAGGACAGGTCTATGGCTACACCTTC.

This clone turned up a few times. The J gene is TRBJ2-5, the V gene TRBV5-6, with 8 bases aligning to TRBD2. The junction had 7 bases not matched to a gene; V was cut back by 1 base and J by 5 bases. The CDR3 covers 15 residues. Germline values: CDR1 SGHDT, CDR2 YYEEEE. CDR3 loop: CASSLYPGGRETQYF. For the CDR3, the DNA is TGTGCCAGCAGCTTGTACCCGGGGGGGAGGGAGACCCAGTACTTC.